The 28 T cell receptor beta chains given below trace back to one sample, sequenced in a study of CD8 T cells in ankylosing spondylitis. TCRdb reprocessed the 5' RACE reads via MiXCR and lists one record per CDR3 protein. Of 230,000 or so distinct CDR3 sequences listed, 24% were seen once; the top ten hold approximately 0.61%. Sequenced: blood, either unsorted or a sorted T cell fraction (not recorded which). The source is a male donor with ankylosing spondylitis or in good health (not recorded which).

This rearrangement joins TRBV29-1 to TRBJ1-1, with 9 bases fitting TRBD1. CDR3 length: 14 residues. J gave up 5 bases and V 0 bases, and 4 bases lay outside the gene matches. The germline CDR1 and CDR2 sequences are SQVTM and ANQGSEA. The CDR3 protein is CSVEENRGQTEAFF. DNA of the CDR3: TGCAGCGTTGAAGAGAACAGGGGGCAGACTGAAGCTTTCTTT.

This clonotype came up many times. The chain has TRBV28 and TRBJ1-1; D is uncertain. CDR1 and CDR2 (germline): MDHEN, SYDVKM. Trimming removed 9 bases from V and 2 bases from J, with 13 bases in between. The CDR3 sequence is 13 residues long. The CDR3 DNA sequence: TGTGCCAGTACTACCCCATATAACACTGAAGCTTTCTTT. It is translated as CASTTPYNTEAFF.

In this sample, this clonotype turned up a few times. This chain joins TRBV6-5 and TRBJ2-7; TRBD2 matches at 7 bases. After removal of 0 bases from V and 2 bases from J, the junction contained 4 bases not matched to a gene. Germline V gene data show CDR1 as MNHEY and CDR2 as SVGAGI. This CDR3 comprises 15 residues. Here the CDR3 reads CASSYSRGIAYEQYF. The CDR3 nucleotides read TGTGCCAGCAGTTACTCGCGGGGGATCGCCTACGAGCAGTACTTC.

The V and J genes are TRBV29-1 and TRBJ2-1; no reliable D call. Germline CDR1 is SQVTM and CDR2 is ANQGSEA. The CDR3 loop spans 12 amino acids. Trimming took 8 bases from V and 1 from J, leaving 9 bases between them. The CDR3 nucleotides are TGCAGCCAATCCAGGTCCTACAATGAGCAGTTCTTC. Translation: CSQSRSYNEQFF.

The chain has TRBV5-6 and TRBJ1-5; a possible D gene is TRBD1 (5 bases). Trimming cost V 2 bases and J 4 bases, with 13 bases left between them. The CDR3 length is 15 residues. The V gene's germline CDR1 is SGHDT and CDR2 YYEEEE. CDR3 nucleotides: TGTGCCAGCAGCTTTGGGACGGCTAGAAATCAGCCCCAGCATTTT. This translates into CASSFGTARNQPQHF.

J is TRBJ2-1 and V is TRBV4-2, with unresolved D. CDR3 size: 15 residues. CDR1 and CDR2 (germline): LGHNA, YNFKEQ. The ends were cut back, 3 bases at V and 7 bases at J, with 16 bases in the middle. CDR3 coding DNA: TGTGCCAGCAGCCAGGAGCAGGCCGGGTCGAATGAGCAGTTCTTC. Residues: CASSQEQAGSNEQFF.

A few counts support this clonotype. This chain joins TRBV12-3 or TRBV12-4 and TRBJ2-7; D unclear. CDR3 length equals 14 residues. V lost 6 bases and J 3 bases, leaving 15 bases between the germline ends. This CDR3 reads CASSPTRGVYEQYF. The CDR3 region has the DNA TGTGCCAGCAGCCCTACGCGCGGAGTCTACGAGCAGTACTTC.

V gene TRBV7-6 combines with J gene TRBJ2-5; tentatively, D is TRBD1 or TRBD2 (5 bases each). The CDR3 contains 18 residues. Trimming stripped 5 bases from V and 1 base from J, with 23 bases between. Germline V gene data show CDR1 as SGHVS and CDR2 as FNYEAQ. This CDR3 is CASSPLREQAPGQETQYF. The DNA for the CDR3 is TGTGCCAGCAGCCCCCTCCGGGAACAGGCGCCGGGCCAAGAGACCCAGTACTTC. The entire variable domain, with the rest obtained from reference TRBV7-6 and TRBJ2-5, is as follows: GAGVSQSPRYKVTKRGQDVALRCDPISGHVSLYWYRQALGQGPEFLTYFNYEAQQDKSGLPNDRFSAERPEGSISTLTIQRTEQRDSAMYRCASSPLREQAPGQETQYFGPGTRLLVL.

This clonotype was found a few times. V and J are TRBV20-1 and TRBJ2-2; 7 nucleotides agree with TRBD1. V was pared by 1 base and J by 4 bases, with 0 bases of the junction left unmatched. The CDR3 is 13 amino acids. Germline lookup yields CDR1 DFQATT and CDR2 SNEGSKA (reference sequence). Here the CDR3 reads CSARGDSTGELFF. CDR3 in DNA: TGCAGTGCTAGAGGGGACAGCACCGGGGAGCTGTTTTTT.

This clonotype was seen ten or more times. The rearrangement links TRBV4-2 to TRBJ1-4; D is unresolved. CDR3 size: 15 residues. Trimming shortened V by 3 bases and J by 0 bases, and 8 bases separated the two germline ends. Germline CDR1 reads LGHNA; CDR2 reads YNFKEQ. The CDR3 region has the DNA TGTGCCAGCAGCCAGACGGACGCAACTAATGAAAAACTGTTTTTT. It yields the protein CASSQTDATNEKLFF.

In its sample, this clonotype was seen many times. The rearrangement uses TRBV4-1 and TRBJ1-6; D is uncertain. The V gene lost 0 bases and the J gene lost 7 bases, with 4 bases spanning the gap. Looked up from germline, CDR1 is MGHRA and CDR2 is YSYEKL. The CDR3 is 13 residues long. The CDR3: CASSQDWNSPLHF. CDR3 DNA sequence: TGCGCCAGCAGCCAAGATTGGAATTCACCCCTCCACTTT.

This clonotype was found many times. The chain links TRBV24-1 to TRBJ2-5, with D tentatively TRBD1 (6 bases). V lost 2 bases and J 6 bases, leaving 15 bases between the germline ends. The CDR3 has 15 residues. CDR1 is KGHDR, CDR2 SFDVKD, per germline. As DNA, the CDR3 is TGTGCCACCAGTGATTCGGCAGGGGCTTATAAGACCCAGTACTTC. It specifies CATSDSAGAYKTQYF.

CDR3 coding DNA: TGTGCCAGCAGGCCAGGGGGGGAGCAGACCCAGTACTTC. This gives the protein CASRPGGEQTQYF. The V gene is TRBV11-2, the J gene TRBJ2-5; either TRBD1 or TRBD2 may fit D (7 bases each). The CDR3 spans 13 residues. CDR1 SGHAT and CDR2 FQNNGV come from the germline V gene. Trimming removed 6 bases at V and 6 bases at J, with 14 bases between.

In nucleotides, the CDR3 is TGTGCCAGCAGTTTAAGACAGGACAGGGGAGAGTATGGCTACACCTTC. Protein product: CASSLRQDRGEYGYTF. The chain joins TRBV12-3 or TRBV12-4 to TRBJ1-2, with TRBD1 matching 9 bases. The CDR3 runs 16 residues. Trimming took 2 bases from V and 5 from J; bases not matched to a gene: 9.

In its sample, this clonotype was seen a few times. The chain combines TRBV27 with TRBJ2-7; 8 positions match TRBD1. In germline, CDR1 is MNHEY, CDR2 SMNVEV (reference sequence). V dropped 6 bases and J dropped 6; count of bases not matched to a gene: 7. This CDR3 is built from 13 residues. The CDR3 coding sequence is TGTGCCAGCAGGACGGACAGGGAGCTCGAGCAGTACTTC. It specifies CASRTDRELEQYF.

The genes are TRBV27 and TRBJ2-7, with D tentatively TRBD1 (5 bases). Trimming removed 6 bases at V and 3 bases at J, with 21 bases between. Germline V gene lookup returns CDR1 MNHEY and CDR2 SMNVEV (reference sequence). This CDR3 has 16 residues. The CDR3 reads CASRLRVGAGGYEQYF. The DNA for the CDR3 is TGTGCCAGCAGGCTCCGTGTAGGGGCAGGTGGCTACGAGCAGTACTTC.

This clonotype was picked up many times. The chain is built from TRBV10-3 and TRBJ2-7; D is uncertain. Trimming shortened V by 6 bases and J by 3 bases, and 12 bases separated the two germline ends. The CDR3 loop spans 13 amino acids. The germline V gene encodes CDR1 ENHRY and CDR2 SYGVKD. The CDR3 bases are TGTGCCATCAGGGCATTCGACCGCTACGAGCAGTACTTC. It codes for CAIRAFDRYEQYF.

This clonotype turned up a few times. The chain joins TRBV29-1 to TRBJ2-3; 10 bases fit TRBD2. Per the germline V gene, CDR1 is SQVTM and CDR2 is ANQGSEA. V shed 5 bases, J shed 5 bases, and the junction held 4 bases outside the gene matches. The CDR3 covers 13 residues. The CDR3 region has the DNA TGCAGCGTTTGGATAGCGGGGGGAGATACGCAGTATTTT. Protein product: CSVWIAGGDTQYF.

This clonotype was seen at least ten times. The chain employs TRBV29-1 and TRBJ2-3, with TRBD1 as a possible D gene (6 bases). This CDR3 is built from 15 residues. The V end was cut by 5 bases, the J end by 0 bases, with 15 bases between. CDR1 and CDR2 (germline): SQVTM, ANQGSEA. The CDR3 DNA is TGCAGCGTTACGACAGGCTCCCTGAGCACAGATACGCAGTATTTT. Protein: CSVTTGSLSTDTQYF.

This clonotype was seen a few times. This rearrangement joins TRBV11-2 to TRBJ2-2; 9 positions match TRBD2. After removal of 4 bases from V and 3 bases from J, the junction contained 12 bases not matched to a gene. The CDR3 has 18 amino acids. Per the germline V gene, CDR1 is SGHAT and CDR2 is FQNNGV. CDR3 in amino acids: CASSSQGVAGAYTGELFF. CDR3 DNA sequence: TGTGCCAGCAGCTCTCAGGGAGTAGCGGGGGCCTACACCGGGGAGCTGTTTTTT. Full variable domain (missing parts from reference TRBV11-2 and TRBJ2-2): EAGVAQSPRYKIIEKRQSVAFWCNPISGHATLYWYQQILGQGPKLLIQFQNNGVVDDSQLPKDRFSAERLKGVDSTLKIQPAKLEDSAVYLCASSSQGVAGAYTGELFFGEGSRLTVL.

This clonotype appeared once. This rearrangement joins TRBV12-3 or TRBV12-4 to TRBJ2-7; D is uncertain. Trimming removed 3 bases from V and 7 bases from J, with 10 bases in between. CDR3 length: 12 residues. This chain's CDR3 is CASSFFPSEQYF. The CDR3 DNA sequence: TGTGCCAGCAGTTTTTTCCCCAGTGAGCAGTACTTC.

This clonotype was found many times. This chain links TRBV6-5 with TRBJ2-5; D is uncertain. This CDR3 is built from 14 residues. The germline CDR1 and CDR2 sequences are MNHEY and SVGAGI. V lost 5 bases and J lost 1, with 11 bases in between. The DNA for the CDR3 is TGTGCCAGCAGTCTCGACCAGGTCCAAGAGACCCAGTACTTC. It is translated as CASSLDQVQETQYF.

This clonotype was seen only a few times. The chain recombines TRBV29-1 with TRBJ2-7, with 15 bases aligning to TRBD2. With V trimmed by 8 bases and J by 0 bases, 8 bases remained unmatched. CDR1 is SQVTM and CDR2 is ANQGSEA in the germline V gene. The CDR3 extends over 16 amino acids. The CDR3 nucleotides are TGCAGCATGAGAAGGGGACTAGCGGGGGGCTCCTACGAGCAGTACTTC. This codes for CSMRRGLAGGSYEQYF.

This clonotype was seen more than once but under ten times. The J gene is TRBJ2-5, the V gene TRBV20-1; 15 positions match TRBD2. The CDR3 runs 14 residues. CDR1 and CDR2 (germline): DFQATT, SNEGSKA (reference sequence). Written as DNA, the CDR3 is TGCAGCGGACTAGCGGGGGGGATCAGGGAGACCCAGTACTTC. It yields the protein CSGLAGGIRETQYF.

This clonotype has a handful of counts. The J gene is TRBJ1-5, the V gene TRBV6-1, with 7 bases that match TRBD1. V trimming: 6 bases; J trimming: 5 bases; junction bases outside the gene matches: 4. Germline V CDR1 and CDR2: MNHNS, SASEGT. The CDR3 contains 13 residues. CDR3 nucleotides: TGTGCCAGCAGGCCCAGGGGGGATCAGCCCCAGCATTTT. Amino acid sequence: CASRPRGDQPQHF.

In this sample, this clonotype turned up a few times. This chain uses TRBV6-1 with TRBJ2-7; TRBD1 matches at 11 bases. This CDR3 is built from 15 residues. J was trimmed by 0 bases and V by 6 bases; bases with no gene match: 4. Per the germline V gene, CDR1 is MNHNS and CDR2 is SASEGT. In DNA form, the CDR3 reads TGTGCCAGCAGGTCCGGGACAGGGGGCTCCTACGAGCAGTACTTC. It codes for CASRSGTGGSYEQYF.

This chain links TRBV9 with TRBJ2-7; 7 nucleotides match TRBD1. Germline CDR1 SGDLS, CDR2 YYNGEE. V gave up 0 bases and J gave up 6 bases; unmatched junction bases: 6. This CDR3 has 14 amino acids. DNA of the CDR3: TGTGCCAGCAGCGTAGGAGGGGCAGGGGGCGAGCAGTACTTC. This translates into CASSVGGAGGEQYF. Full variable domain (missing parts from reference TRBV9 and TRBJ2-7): DSGVTQTPKHLITATGQRVTLRCSPRSGDLSVYWYQQSLDQGLQFLIQYYNGEERAKGNILERFSAQQFPDLHSELNLSSLELGDSALYFCASSVGGAGGEQYFGPGTRLTVT.

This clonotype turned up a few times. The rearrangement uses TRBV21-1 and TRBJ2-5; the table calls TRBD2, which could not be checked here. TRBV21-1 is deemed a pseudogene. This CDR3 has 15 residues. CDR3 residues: CASTRLAGGQETQYF. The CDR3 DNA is TGTGCCAGCACCAGACTAGCGGGGGGGCAGGAGACCCAGTACTTC.